This entry lists 30 T cell receptor beta chains sequenced from one sample in a study of blood T cell repertoires in COVID-19. The protocol was immunoSEQ multiplex PCR, while the TCRdb copy is restricted to in-frame clones and leaves out a portion. The sample lists around 340,000 clones, 75% to 90% seen once, with roughly 7.1% in the top ten. Sequenced sample: peripheral blood. These receptors were collected from a woman in her fifties or sixties with COVID-19, enrolled during active disease.

This clone turned up a few times. The chain is built from TRBV29-1 and TRBJ2-3, with 15 positions matching TRBD2. CDR3 length: 18 residues. Germline V CDR1 and CDR2: SQVTM, ANQGSEA. Unmatched junction bases numbered 8, after V lost 0 bases and J lost 4 bases. The CDR3 DNA is TGCAGCGTTGAAGATCCCGGACTAGCGGGGGGGCTTTCAGATACGCAGTATTTT. Translation gives CSVEDPGLAGGLSDTQYF.

The chain recombines TRBV29-1 with TRBJ2-4, with 9 bases lining up with TRBD2. Looked up from germline, CDR1 is SQVTM and CDR2 is ANQGSEA. Losses at the gene ends were 2 bases for V and 6 bases for J; bases not matched to a gene: 8. The CDR3 runs 15 residues. The DNA of the CDR3 is TGCAGCGTTGAACCCAGCGGGGGGATGGGAAACATTCAGTACTTC. It translates to CSVEPSGGMGNIQYF.

The rearrangement links TRBV7-2 to TRBJ2-1; 12 nucleotides line up with TRBD2. The CDR3 is 17 residues long. The J segment lost 7 bases and the V segment lost 4 bases, leaving 11 bases of the junction unmatched. Germline values: CDR1 SGHTA, CDR2 FQGNSA. As DNA, the CDR3 is TGTGCCAGCAGCTGGCTGGCTAGCGGGGGGGCGAGAAATGAGCAGTTCTTC. Translated: CASSWLASGGARNEQFF.

The genes are TRBV4-3 and TRBJ1-4; no definite D call. V was shortened by 2 bases and J by 8 bases, with 12 bases between the two germline ends. The CDR3 is made up of 14 amino acids. Germline CDR1 LGHNA, CDR2 YSLEER. The CDR3 DNA sequence: TGCGCCAGCAGCCAACAGTTGGCATACGAAAAACTGTTTTTT. It yields the protein CASSQQLAYEKLFF.

V usage is TRBV7-2 and J usage is TRBJ2-2, with 7 positions matching TRBD1. V shed 7 bases, J shed 0 bases, and the junction held 5 bases outside the gene matches. This CDR3 is built from 15 residues. Germline CDR1 SGHTA, CDR2 FQGNSA. The CDR3 DNA reads TGTGCCAGCATCCCCCAGGGGGCGAACACCGGGGAGCTGTTTTTT. Translation: CASIPQGANTGELFF. The full variable domain, its missing parts supplied by reference TRBV7-2 and TRBJ2-2, is GAGVSQSPSNKVTEKGKDVELRCDPISGHTALYWYRQSLGQGLEFLIYFQGNSAPDKSGLPSDRFSAERTGGSVSTLTIQRTQQEDSAVYLCASIPQGANTGELFFGEGSRLTVL.

The genes are TRBV11-3 and TRBJ2-6, with TRBD1 identical over 7 bases. The CDR3 extends over 18 amino acids. Trimming at V came to 1 base and at J to 0 bases, leaving 6 bases not matched to a gene. Germline CDR1 and CDR2: SGHNT and YENEEA. For the CDR3, the DNA is TGTGCCAGCAGCTTAGGATACAGGGGTCGCTCTGGGGCCAACGTCCTGACTTTC. This sequence encodes CASSLGYRGRSGANVLTF.

Points on this clone: Other DNA sequences in the sample encode the same CDR3. The rearrangement uses TRBV9 and TRBJ2-3; D ambiguous. Germline V gene sequence: CDR1 SGDLS, CDR2 YYNGEE. The CDR3 runs 14 residues. Trimming pared 4 bases from V and 0 bases from J, leaving 9 bases between. The CDR3 loop is CASSPGLSTDTQYF. The CDR3 nucleotides are TGTGCCAGCAGCCCAGGATTAAGCACAGATACGCAGTATTTT.

The chain couples TRBV7-2 to TRBJ2-1; 7 bases map to TRBD2. CDR3 length: 15 residues. Trimming at V came to 1 base and at J to 4 bases, leaving 4 bases not matched to a gene. CDR1 SGHTA and CDR2 FQGNSA come from the germline V gene. CDR3: CASSLGLAAYNEQFF. The DNA for the CDR3 is TGTGCCAGCAGCTTAGGCCTAGCGGCATACAATGAGCAGTTCTTC.

J is TRBJ1-1 and V is TRBV12-2. TRBV12-2 is classified as a pseudogene. The CDR3 is 15 amino acids. CDR3 sequence reads: CASRLAAGPLTEAFF. The CDR3 DNA reads as TGTGCAAGTCGCTTAGCAGCGGGGCCGCTAACTGAAGCTTTCTTT.

The chain employs TRBV6-5 and TRBJ2-1; TRBD1 might be the D (6 bases). In germline, CDR1 is MNHEY, CDR2 SVGAGI. CDR3 size: 14 residues. V was clipped by 4 bases and J by 10 bases, with 17 bases between them. Written as DNA, the CDR3 is TGTGCCAGCAGTTCCTGGGCCGAAACAGGGGAGCAGTTCTTC. Translating gives CASSSWAETGEQFF.

The chain is built from TRBV11-2 and TRBJ2-3, with 12 bases lining up with TRBD2. The CDR3 length is 17 residues. Per the germline V gene, CDR1 is SGHAT and CDR2 is FQNNGV. V lost 5 bases and J lost 4; bases outside the gene matches: 10. The CDR3 sequence: CASSPGLAGGLADTQYF. DNA for the CDR3: TGTGCCAGCAGCCCCGGTCTAGCGGGGGGGCTCGCAGATACGCAGTATTTT.

The chain links TRBV19 to TRBJ2-6, with 8 bases matching TRBD1. Per germline, CDR1 LNHDA and CDR2 SQIVND (reference sequence). V lost 5 bases and J lost 0; bases outside the gene matches: 6. The CDR3 is 17 residues long. CDR3 protein: CASSAGTGFSGANVLTF. CDR3 coding DNA: TGTGCCAGTAGTGCAGGGACAGGTTTCTCTGGGGCCAACGTCCTGACTTTC.

This clone occurred once. The rearrangement joins TRBV7-8 to TRBJ2-2; D possibly corresponds to TRBD1 (5 bases). The CDR3 has 16 residues. V was trimmed by 0 bases and J by 1 base, leaving 9 bases between them. CDR1 is SGHVS, CDR2 FQNEAQ, per germline. In nucleotides, the CDR3 is TGTGCCAGCAGCTTAGCTAAGACAGAGAACACCGGGGAGCTGTTTTTT. Protein product: CASSLAKTENTGELFF.

The J gene is TRBJ2-5, the V gene TRBV27; possibly TRBD2 for D (5 bases). Germline CDR1 MNHEY, CDR2 SMNVEV (reference sequence). The CDR3 loop spans 16 amino acids. V gave up 6 bases and J gave up 4 bases, with 21 bases separating them. CDR3 residues: CASSNSRIVGRETQYF. The CDR3 region has the DNA TGTGCCAGCAGCAATTCCCGGATTGTAGGGAGAGAGACCCAGTACTTC.

The rearrangement joins TRBV7-3 to TRBJ2-1; a possible D gene is TRBD1 (6 bases). Per germline, CDR1 SGHTA and CDR2 FQGTGA. CDR3 length: 15 residues. Trimming took off 6 bases at V and 2 bases at J, with 14 bases between the two ends. The CDR3 DNA reads TGTGCCAGCAGTCCTACCGGGACACCCTACAATGAGCAGTTCTTC. The encoded protein is CASSPTGTPYNEQFF.

The chain joins TRBV5-4 to TRBJ1-2; D is unresolved. The ends were cut back, 2 bases at V and 8 bases at J, with 19 bases in the middle. The CDR3 runs 15 residues. Germline CDR1 SGHNT, CDR2 YYREEE (reference sequence). The CDR3 region is CASSFKHLPLVGYTF. In DNA, the CDR3 is TGTGCCAGCAGCTTTAAGCACCTCCCGCTGGTCGGCTACACCTTC.

The V and J genes are TRBV28 and TRBJ1-2, with TRBD1 as a possible D gene (6 bases). From germline, CDR1 is MDHEN and CDR2 SYDVKM. V lost 6 bases, J lost 5 bases, and 7 bases lay in between. This CDR3 comprises 11 residues. The CDR3 protein is CASRRGYGYTF. CDR3 nucleotide sequence: TGTGCCAGCAGGAGGGGGTATGGCTACACCTTC.

The chain employs TRBV18 and TRBJ2-7; TRBD2 is a possible D gene (5 bases). Between the trimmed V and J ends, which lost 2 bases and 9 bases, there was a span of 11 bases. The CDR3 is made up of 12 amino acids. Looked up from germline, CDR1 is KGHSH and CDR2 is LQKENI. This CDR3 is CASSPEREGQYF. CDR3 nucleotide sequence: TGTGCCAGCTCACCAGAGAGGGAAGGGCAGTACTTC.

CDR3 protein: CASRTRGGVYNEQFF. DNA for the CDR3: TGTGCCAGCAGAACTCGGGGGGGTGTCTACAATGAGCAGTTCTTC. The chain has TRBV6-5 and TRBJ2-1, with TRBD2 matching 8 bases. This CDR3 comprises 15 residues. Germline V gene sequence: CDR1 MNHEY, CDR2 SVGAGI. Trimming took 6 bases from V and 3 from J; bases not matched to a gene: 7.

With respect to this clone: Additional DNA sequences in this sample encode the identical CDR3. The V and J genes are TRBV5-1 and TRBJ2-1; 10 bases agree with TRBD1. Germline CDR1 reads SGHRS; CDR2 reads YFSETQ. The CDR3 is 16 residues long. With V trimmed by 0 bases and J by 1 base, 1 base remained unmatched. The CDR3 DNA is TGCGCCAGCAGCTTGGAGGGACAGGGGTCCTACAATGAGCAGTTCTTC. Translating gives CASSLEGQGSYNEQFF.

The V call is TRBV9, the J call TRBJ2-7; TRBD2 matches 10 bases. Germline V gene data show CDR1 as SGDLS and CDR2 as YYNGEE. The CDR3 length is 16 residues. The ends lost 0 bases at V and 0 bases at J; junction bases unmatched: 3. The CDR3 sequence is CASSVDSGGLSYEQYF. DNA of the CDR3: TGTGCCAGCAGCGTAGATAGCGGGGGGCTCTCCTACGAGCAGTACTTC. Complete variable domain (other parts from reference TRBV9 and TRBJ2-7): DSGVTQTPKHLITATGQRVTLRCSPRSGDLSVYWYQQSLDQGLQFLIQYYNGEERAKGNILERFSAQQFPDLHSELNLSSLELGDSALYFCASSVDSGGLSYEQYFGPGTRLTVT.

The chain uses TRBV7-2 and TRBJ2-5, with 8 bases fitting TRBD2. The CDR3 is 14 amino acids. V lost 2 bases and J lost 5; bases outside the gene matches: 4. Germline V gene sequence: CDR1 SGHTA, CDR2 FQGNSA. CDR3 DNA: TGTGCCAGCAGCTTAATACTAGCGGCGGAGACCCAGTACTTC. This translates into CASSLILAAETQYF.

This clone was seen once. The CDR3 reads CASSAQVANEKLFF. For the CDR3, the DNA is TGTGCCAGCAGCGCGCAGGTAGCTAATGAAAAACTGTTTTTT. J is TRBJ1-4 and V is TRBV2; no clear D gene. The CDR3 length is 14 residues. V gave up 6 bases and J gave up 3 bases, with 11 bases separating them. Germline V gene lookup returns CDR1 SNHLY and CDR2 FYNNEI.

The V call is TRBV19, the J call TRBJ2-1; possibly TRBD2 for D (6 bases). The germline gives CDR1 LNHDA, CDR2 SQIVND (reference sequence). The V and J ends lost 7 bases and 2 bases respectively, with 9 bases between them. CDR3 size: 13 residues. In nucleotides, the CDR3 is TGTGCCAGTAACCCGGGGGCCTACAATGAGCAGTTCTTC. The encoded protein is CASNPGAYNEQFF.

The chain uses TRBV5-1 and TRBJ2-1; D not certain. The V gene's germline CDR1 is SGHRS and CDR2 YFSETQ. The CDR3 contains 12 residues. Deletions cut 2 bases from V and 8 bases from J, with 8 bases between. Here the CDR3 reads CASSFDNYEQFF. The CDR3 nucleotides are TGCGCCAGCAGCTTTGACAATTATGAGCAGTTCTTC.

The V call is TRBV30, the J call TRBJ2-5; TRBD2 might be the D (7 bases). CDR1 is GTSNPN, CDR2 SVGIG, per germline (reference sequence). The CDR3 runs to 13 residues. V was clipped by 7 bases and J by 4 bases, with 16 bases between them. CDR3 sequence (DNA): TGTGCCTCCGATCCGGGGGGCCGAGAGACCCAGTACTTC. This translates into CASDPGGRETQYF.

The V gene is TRBV7-2, the J gene TRBJ1-2; unclear D gene. The CDR3 sequence is 14 residues long. Trimming pared 5 bases from V and 4 bases from J, leaving 14 bases between. Per the germline V gene, CDR1 is SGHTA and CDR2 is FQGNSA. The CDR3 coding sequence is TGTGCCAGCAGCACTGAGGGTCGCGGCTATGGCTACACCTTC. Translating gives CASSTEGRGYGYTF.

The chain joins TRBV6-2 or TRBV6-3 to TRBJ1-5; tentatively, D is TRBD1 (5 bases). This CDR3 comprises 15 residues. V lost 4 bases, J lost 8 bases, and 18 bases lay in between. CDR1 is MNHEY, CDR2 SVGEGT, per germline. Here the CDR3 reads CASSSTTAFEEPQHF. In DNA form, the CDR3 reads TGTGCCAGCAGTTCTACGACAGCCTTTGAAGAGCCCCAGCATTTT.

J is TRBJ2-4 and V is TRBV6-2 or TRBV6-3; D is possibly TRBD2 (6 bases). Trimming stripped 2 bases from V and 6 bases from J, with 11 bases between. CDR1 and CDR2 (germline): MNHEY, SVGEGT. CDR3 length: 14 residues. In DNA, the CDR3 is TGTGCCAGCAGTTACCCACCCGGGAGAAACATTCAGTACTTC. Its protein is CASSYPPGRNIQYF.

The chain has TRBV7-3 and TRBJ1-1; possibly TRBD1 for D (6 bases). V lost 7 bases, J lost 3 bases, and 15 bases lay in between. The germline V gene encodes CDR1 SGHTA and CDR2 FQGTGA. The CDR3 length is 14 residues. As DNA, the CDR3 is TGTGCCAGCACCACAAACAGGGTTGACACTGAAGCTTTCTTT. As protein: CASTTNRVDTEAFF.